This T cell receptor (beta chain) was captured in a study of low-dose radiotherapy and immunotherapy resistance in tumors. At the level of the study: Patients of Cohort 1 had 0.5 Gy fractions every 2 weeks, which summed to 6.5 Gy. Intravenous administration to patients comprised nivolumab at 240 mg every two weeks and ipilimumab at 1 mg/kg every six weeks. Given every two weeks, intravenous cyclophosphamide 200 mg/m2 preceded radiation and immunotherapy by one day.

As to time point: after trial treatment. Described treatment: LDRT plus nivolumab, ipilimumab, low-dose cyclophosphamide and aspirin (RACIN trial). This clonotype was observed many times. Germline V gene sequence: CDR1 MNHEY, CDR2 SVGAGI. The V and J ends lost 7 bases and 0 bases respectively, with 16 bases between them. CDR3 length equals 15 residues. Priming of first-strand cDNA relied on TRAV- and TRBV-specific primers (covering alpha and beta chains). TCRs underwent around 18 PCR cycles of amplification with a constant-region primer and V-primer adapter. One entry per CDR3 protein, called by TCRdb with MiXCR from the reads. This table holds more than 50,000 distinct CDR3 sequences, less than 30% found once.

This chain uses TRBV6-5 with TRBJ2-7; possible D gene TRBD2, 6 bases. The TCR was taken from a male donor with prostate cancer. Sequences were derived from PBMCs, sampled after low-dose radiotherapy plus immunotherapy. CDR3 amino acids: CASITRLGGSYEQYF. In DNA form, the CDR3 reads TGTGCCAGCATTACCCGGCTCGGGGGCTCCTACGAGCAGTACTTC.